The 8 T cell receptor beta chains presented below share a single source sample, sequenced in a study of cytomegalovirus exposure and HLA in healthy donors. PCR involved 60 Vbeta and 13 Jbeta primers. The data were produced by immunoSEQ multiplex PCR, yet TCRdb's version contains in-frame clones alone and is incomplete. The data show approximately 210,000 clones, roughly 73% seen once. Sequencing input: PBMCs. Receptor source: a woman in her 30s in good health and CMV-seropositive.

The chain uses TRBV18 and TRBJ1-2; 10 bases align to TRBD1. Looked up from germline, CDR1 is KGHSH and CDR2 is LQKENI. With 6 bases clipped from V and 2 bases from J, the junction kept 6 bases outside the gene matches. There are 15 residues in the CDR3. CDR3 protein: CASSPRTGGNYGYTF. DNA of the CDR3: TGTGCCAGCTCCCCTCGGACAGGGGGGAACTATGGCTACACCTTC.

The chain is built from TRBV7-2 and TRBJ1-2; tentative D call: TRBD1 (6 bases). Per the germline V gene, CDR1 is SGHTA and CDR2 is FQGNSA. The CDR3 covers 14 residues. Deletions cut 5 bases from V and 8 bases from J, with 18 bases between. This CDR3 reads CASSPELTGLGYTF. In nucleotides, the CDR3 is TGTGCCAGCAGCCCTGAACTAACAGGGTTGGGCTACACCTTC.

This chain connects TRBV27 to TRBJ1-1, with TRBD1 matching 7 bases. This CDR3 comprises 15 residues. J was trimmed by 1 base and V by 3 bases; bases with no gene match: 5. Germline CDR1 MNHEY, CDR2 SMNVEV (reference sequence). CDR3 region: CASSFYRDRNTEAFF. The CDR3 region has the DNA TGTGCCAGCAGTTTCTATAGGGACAGGAACACTGAAGCTTTCTTT.

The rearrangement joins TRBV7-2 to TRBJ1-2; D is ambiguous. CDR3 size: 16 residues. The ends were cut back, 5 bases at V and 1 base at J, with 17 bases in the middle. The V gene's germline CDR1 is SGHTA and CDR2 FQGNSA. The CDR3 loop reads CASSSPQKRLNYGYTF. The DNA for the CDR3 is TGTGCCAGCAGCAGCCCCCAGAAGCGCCTTAACTATGGCTACACCTTC.

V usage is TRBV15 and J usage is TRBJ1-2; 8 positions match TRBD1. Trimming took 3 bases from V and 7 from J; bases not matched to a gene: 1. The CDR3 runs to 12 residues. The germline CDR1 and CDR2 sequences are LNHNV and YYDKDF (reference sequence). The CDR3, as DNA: TGTGCCACCAGCAGCAGGGGGCGTGGCTACACCTTC. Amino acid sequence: CATSSRGRGYTF.

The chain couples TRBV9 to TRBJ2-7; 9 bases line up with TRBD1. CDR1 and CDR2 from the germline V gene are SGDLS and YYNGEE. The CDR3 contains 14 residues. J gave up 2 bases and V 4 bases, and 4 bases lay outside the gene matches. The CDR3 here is CASSRDRAAYEQYF. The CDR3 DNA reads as TGTGCCAGCAGCCGGGACAGGGCGGCCTACGAGCAGTACTTC.

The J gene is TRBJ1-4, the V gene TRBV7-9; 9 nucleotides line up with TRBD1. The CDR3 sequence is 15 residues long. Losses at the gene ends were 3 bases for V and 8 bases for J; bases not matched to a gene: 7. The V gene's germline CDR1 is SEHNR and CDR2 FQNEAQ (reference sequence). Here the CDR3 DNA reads TGTGCCAGCAGCTTTACGGGACAGGGACGCGAAAAACTGTTTTTT. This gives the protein CASSFTGQGREKLFF.

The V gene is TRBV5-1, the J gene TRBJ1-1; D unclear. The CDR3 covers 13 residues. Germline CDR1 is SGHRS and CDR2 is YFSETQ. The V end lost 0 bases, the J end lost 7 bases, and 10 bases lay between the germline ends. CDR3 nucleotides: TGCGCCAGCAGCTTGGTTTGGGAGGGTGAAGCTTTCTTT. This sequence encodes CASSLVWEGEAFF. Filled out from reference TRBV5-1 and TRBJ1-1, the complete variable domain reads KAGVTQTPRYLIKTRGQQVTLSCSPISGHRSVSWYQQTPGQGLQFLFEYFSETQRNKGNFPGRFSGRQFSNSRSEMNVSTLELGDSALYLCASSLVWEGEAFFGQGTRLTVV.